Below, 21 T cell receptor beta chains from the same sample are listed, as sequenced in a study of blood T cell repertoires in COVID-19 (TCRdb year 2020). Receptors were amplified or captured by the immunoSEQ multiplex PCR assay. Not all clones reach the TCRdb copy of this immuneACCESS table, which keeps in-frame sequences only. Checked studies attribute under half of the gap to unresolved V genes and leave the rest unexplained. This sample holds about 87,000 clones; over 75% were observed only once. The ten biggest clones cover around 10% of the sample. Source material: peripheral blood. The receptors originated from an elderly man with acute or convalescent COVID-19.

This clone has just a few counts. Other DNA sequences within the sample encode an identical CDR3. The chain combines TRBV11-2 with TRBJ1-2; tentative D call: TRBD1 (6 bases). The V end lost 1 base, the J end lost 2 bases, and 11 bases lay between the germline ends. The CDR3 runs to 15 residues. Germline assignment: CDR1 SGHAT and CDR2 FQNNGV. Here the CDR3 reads CASSLVQGWNYGYTF. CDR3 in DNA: TGTGCCAGCAGCTTAGTGCAGGGGTGGAACTATGGCTACACCTTC.

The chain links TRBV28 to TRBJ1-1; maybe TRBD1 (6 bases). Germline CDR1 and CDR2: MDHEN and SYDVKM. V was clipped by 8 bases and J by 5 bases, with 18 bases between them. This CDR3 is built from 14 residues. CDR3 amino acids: CASLFQTGKTEAFF. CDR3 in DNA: TGTGCCAGCCTTTTCCAAACAGGGAAAACTGAAGCTTTCTTT.

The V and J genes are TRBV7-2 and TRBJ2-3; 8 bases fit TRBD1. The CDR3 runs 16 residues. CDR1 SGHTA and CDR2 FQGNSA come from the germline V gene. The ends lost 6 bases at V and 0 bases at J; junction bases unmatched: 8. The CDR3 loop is CASSPRTGYSTDTQYF. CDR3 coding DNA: TGTGCCAGCAGTCCTAGGACAGGGTATAGCACAGATACGCAGTATTTT.

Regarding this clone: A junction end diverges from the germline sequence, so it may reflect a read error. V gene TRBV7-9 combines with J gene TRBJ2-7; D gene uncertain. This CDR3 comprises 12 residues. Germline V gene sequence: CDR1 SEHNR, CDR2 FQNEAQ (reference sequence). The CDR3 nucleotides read TGTGCCAGCAGCTTAATAGATAGTCAGGTATTCTTC. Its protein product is CASSLIDSQVFF.

CDR3 protein: CASSPQGIYGYTF. Written as DNA, the CDR3 is TGTGCCAGCAGCCCACAGGGGATCTATGGCTACACCTTC. This sequence joins TRBV11-2 and TRBJ1-2; 7 nucleotides agree with TRBD1. CDR1 and CDR2 (germline): SGHAT, FQNNGV. The CDR3 has 13 amino acids. V shed 5 bases and J 4 bases; nucleotides not matched to a gene: 4.

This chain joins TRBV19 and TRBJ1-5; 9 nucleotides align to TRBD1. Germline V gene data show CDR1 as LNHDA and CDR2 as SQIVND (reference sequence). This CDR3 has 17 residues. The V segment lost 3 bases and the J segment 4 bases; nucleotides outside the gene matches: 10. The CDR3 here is CASSMGWTGAFNQPQHF. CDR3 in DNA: TGTGCCAGTAGTATGGGCTGGACAGGGGCTTTTAATCAGCCCCAGCATTTT.

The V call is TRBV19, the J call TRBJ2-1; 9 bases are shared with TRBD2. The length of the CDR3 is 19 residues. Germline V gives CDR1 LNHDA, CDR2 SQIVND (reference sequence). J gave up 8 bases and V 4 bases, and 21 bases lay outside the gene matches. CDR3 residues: CASSRIFRVSGSAVDEQFF. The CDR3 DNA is TGTGCCAGTAGTAGAATTTTCCGGGTTAGCGGGAGTGCGGTCGATGAGCAGTTCTTC. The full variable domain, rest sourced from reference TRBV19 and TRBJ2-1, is DGGITQSPKYLFRKEGQNVTLSCEQNLNHDAMYWYRQDPGQGLRLIYYSQIVNDFQKGDIAEGYSVSREKKESFPLTVTSAQKNPTAFYLCASSRIFRVSGSAVDEQFFGPGTRLTVL.

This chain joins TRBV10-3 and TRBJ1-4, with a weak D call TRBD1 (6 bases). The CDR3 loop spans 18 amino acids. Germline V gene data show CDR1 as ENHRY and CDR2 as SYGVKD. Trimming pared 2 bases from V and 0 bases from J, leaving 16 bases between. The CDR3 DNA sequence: TGTGCCATCAGTGAGATGGGGGAAACAGGGTCAACTAATGAAAAACTGTTTTTT. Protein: CAISEMGETGSTNEKLFF.

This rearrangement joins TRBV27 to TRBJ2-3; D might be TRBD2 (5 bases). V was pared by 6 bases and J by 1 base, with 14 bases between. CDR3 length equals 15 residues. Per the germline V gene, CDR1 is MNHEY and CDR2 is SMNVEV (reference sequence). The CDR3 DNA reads TGTGCCAGCAGGAATACTGGCGGGCGCACAGATACGCAGTATTTT. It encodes CASRNTGGRTDTQYF.

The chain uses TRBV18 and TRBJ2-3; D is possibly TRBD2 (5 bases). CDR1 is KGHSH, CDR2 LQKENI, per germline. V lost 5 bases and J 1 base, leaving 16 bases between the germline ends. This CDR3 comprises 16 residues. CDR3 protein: CASSSERPLRTDTQYF. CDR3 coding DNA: TGTGCCAGCTCATCGGAGCGGCCCTTACGCACAGATACGCAGTATTTT.

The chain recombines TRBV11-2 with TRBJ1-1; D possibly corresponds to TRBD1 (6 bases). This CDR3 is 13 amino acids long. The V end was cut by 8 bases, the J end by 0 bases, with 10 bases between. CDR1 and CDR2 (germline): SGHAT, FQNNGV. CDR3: CASARDMNTEAFF. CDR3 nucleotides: TGTGCCAGCGCCCGGGACATGAACACTGAAGCTTTCTTT.

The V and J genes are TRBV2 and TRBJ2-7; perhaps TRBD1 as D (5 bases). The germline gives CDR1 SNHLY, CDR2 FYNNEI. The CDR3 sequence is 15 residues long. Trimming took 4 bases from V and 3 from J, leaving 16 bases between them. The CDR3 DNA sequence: TGTGCCAGCAGTGCAATCGGGCAGGGATACTACGAGCAGTACTTC. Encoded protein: CASSAIGQGYYEQYF.

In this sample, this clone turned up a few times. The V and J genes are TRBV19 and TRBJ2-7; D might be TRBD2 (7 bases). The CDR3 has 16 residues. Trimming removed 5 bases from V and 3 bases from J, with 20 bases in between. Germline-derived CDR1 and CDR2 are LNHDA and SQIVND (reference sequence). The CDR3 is CASSFSSRGAVYEQYF. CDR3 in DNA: TGTGCCAGTAGTTTTAGCTCACGGGGGGCCGTCTACGAGCAGTACTTC.

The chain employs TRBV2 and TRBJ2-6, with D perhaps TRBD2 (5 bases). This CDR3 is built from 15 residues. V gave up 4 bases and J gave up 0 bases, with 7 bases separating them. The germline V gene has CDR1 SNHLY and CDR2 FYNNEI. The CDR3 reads CASSGRDSGANVLTF. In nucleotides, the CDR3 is TGTGCCAGCAGTGGACGGGACTCTGGGGCCAACGTCCTGACTTTC.

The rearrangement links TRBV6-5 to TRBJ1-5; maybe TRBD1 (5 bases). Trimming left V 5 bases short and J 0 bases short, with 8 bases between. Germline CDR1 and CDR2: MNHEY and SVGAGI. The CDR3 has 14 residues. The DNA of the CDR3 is TGTGCCAGCAGTAGGACACTTAGCAATCAGCCCCAGCATTTT. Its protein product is CASSRTLSNQPQHF.

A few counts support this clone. CDR3 amino acids: CASSQSLQGFTEAFF. The CDR3 coding sequence is TGTGCCAGCAGTCAAAGCTTACAGGGTTTCACTGAAGCTTTCTTT. The chain combines TRBV3-1 (or the pseudogene TRBV3-2) with TRBJ1-1; possible D gene TRBD1, 6 bases. V gave up 6 bases and J gave up 4 bases, with 18 bases separating them. The germline V gene encodes CDR1 LGHDT and CDR2 YNNKEL (reference sequence). This CDR3 contains 15 residues.

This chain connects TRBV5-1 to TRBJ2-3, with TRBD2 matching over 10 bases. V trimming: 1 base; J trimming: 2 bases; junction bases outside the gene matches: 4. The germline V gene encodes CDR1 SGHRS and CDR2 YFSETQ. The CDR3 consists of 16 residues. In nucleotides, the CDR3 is TGCGCCAGCAGCTTGACGCTAGCGGGAGACACAGATACGCAGTATTTT. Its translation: CASSLTLAGDTDTQYF. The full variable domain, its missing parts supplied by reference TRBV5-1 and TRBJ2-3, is KAGVTQTPRYLIKTRGQQVTLSCSPISGHRSVSWYQQTPGQGLQFLFEYFSETQRNKGNFPGRFSGRQFSNSRSEMNVSTLELGDSALYLCASSLTLAGDTDTQYFGPGTRLTVL.

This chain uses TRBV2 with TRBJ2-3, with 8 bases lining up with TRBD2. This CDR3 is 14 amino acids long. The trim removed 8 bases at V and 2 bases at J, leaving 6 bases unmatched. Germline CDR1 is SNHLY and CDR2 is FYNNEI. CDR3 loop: CASRWTSPTDTQYF. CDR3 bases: TGTGCCAGCCGATGGACTAGCCCCACAGATACGCAGTATTTT.

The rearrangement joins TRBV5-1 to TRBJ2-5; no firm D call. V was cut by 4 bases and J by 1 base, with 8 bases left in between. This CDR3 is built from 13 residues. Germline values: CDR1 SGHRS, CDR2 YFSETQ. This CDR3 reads CASSRPGQETQYF. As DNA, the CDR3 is TGCGCCAGCAGCAGACCGGGCCAAGAGACCCAGTACTTC. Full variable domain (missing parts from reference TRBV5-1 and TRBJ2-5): KAGVTQTPRYLIKTRGQQVTLSCSPISGHRSVSWYQQTPGQGLQFLFEYFSETQRNKGNFPGRFSGRQFSNSRSEMNVSTLELGDSALYLCASSRPGQETQYFGPGTRLLVL.

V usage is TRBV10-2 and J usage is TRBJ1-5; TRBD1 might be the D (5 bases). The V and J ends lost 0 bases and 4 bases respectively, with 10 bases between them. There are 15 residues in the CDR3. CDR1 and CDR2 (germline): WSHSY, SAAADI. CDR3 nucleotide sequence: TGCGCCAGCAGTGAGTCTGGAGGGGCAAATCAGCCCCAGCATTTT. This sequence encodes CASSESGGANQPQHF.

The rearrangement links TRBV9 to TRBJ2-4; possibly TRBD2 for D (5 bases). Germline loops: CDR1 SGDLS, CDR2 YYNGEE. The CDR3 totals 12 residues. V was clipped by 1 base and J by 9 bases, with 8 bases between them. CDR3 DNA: TGTGCCAGCAGCGTACCAGGAGGCATTCAGTACTTC. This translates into CASSVPGGIQYF.